Listed below are T cell receptor beta chains from one sample, sequenced in a study of shared clonotypes between healthy human individuals. Generated by immunoSEQ multiplex PCR, the TCRdb table keeps only in-frame clones and is missing some. The table lists around 1.6 million clones, about 98% of them singletons. The material sequenced was naive CD4+ T cells sorted from blood. The source of these receptors is a man aged 30-40 years in good health. The CDR3 runs from the conserved cysteine through the conserved F or W. A D gene is named only where the DNA matches it firmly. The size field is filled for only some rows; it gives once, few, many or a size class.

J: TRBJ2-7
V: TRBV6-5
size: -
D: TRBD1
DNA: TGTGCCAGCAGACCGGGACAGGCCTACGAGCAGTACTTC
CDR3: CASRPGQAYEQYF

J: TRBJ2-7
V: TRBV29-1
size: -
D: -
DNA: TGCAGCGTTGCAGACGTAGGGGCCGAGCAGTACTTC
CDR3: CSVADVGAEQYF

J: TRBJ2-1
V: TRBV7-9
size: -
D: TRBD2
DNA: TGTGCCAGCAGCTTAGAGTGGAGCGGGGCCTACAATGAGCAGTTCTTC
CDR3: CASSLEWSGAYNEQFF

J: TRBJ2-1
V: TRBV29-1
size: once
D: TRBD2
DNA: TGCAGCGTTGTAGGGACTAGCGGTAAAACCTACAATGAGCAGTTCTTC
CDR3: CSVVGTSGKTYNEQFF

J: TRBJ1-5
V: TRBV19
size: -
D: -
DNA: TGTGCCAGTAGTGCAGACATCCTGAGTTATCAGCCCCAGCATTTT
CDR3: CASSADILSYQPQHF

J: TRBJ1-4
V: TRBV7-9
size: -
D: -
DNA: TGTGCCAGCAGCTTAATTACTCTGGGACAATCGGGTGAAAAACTGTTTTTT
CDR3: CASSLITLGQSGEKLFF

J: TRBJ1-1
V: TRBV5-1
size: -
D: -
DNA: TGCGCCAGCAGCTTGGGGGGGCCGTCCTCTGAAGCTTTCTTT
CDR3: CASSLGGPSSEAFF

J: TRBJ2-2
V: TRBV29-1
size: -
D: -
DNA: TGCAGCGTTGAAGAAACCAGGAACACCGGGGAGCTGTTTTTT
CDR3: CSVEETRNTGELFF

J: TRBJ2-1
V: TRBV7-3
size: -
D: TRBD2
DNA: TGTGCCAGCAGCTTCTGGAGCGGGAAAGGTGAGCAGTTCTTC
CDR3: CASSFWSGKGEQFF

J: TRBJ2-1
V: TRBV20-1
size: once
D: TRBD2
DNA: TGCAGTGCCCCGACTAGCGGGAAGGTGTTCTTC
CDR3: CSAPTSGKVFF

J: TRBJ2-5
V: TRBV9
size: -
D: -
DNA: TGTGCCAGCAGCGTAGAGGGTCTGATGGGACATAGCCAAGAGACCCAGTACTTC
CDR3: CASSVEGLMGHSQETQYF

J: TRBJ2-5
V: TRBV5-5
size: -
D: -
DNA: TGTGCCAGCAGCTCTCTGGACGGGAAAGAGACCCAGTACTTC
CDR3: CASSSLDGKETQYF

J: TRBJ1-4
V: TRBV29-1
size: -
D: -
DNA: TGCAGCGTTCTCAGTGCAACTAATGAAAAACTGTTTTTT
CDR3: CSVLSATNEKLFF

J: TRBJ2-2
V: TRBV7-8
size: -
D: TRBD2
DNA: TGTGCCAGCAGCCGAGGGACTAGCGGGACCGGGGAGCTGTTTTTT
CDR3: CASSRGTSGTGELFF

J: TRBJ2-1
V: TRBV19
size: -
D: TRBD2
DNA: TGTGCCAGTAGTACCGGGACTAGCGGGGGCAGAGGTGGCAATGAGCAGTTCTTC
CDR3: CASSTGTSGGRGGNEQFF

J: TRBJ2-7
V: TRBV10-2
size: -
D: TRBD2
DNA: TGCGCCAGCAGTGAAGGTCTAGCGGGAGTTAGCGAGCAGTACTTC
CDR3: CASSEGLAGVSEQYF

J: TRBJ2-3
V: TRBV7-2
size: -
D: -
DNA: TGTGCCAGCAGCTTACGTCAGAGGGGGAGGACAGATACGCAGTATTTT
CDR3: CASSLRQRGRTDTQYF

J: TRBJ2-3
V: TRBV6-6
size: -
D: -
DNA: TGTGCCAGCAGTTACTCTCGGCAGGGGAGCACAGATACGCAGTATTTT
CDR3: CASSYSRQGSTDTQYF

J: TRBJ1-4
V: TRBV28
size: once
D: -
DNA: TGTGCCAGCAGTTTGCCGAGTAGGGGAGACGGCGAAAAACTGTTTTTT
CDR3: CASSLPSRGDGEKLFF

J: TRBJ2-1
V: TRBV28
size: -
D: -
DNA: TGTGCCAGCAGTTCCCCCGTGTATCGGGAGAATCACAATGAGCAGTTCTTC
CDR3: CASSSPVYRENHNEQFF

J: TRBJ1-1
V: TRBV28
size: -
D: -
DNA: TGTGCCAGCAGTTTCCGAGGGGCCACTGAAGCTTTCTTT
CDR3: CASSFRGATEAFF

J: TRBJ1-4
V: TRBV5-1
size: once
D: TRBD1
DNA: TGCGCCAGCAGCGTGGGACAGCCAACTAATGAAAAACTGTTTTTT
CDR3: CASSVGQPTNEKLFF

J: TRBJ2-5
V: TRBV28
size: -
D: TRBD1
DNA: TGTGCCAGCAGTTTGAGGGGGCGGGTTGAGACCCAGTACTTC
CDR3: CASSLRGRVETQYF